This T cell receptor beta chain was identified during a study of cytotoxic CD8 clonotypes in ibrutinib-treated CLL. Study-wide context: The patients, under 13 relapsed/refractory and roughly 15 treatment-naive, included roughly 17 who were IGHV unmutated. Samples showed on average approximately 260,000 productive templates and roughly 90,000 productive rearrangements.

This CDR3 has 11 amino acids. CDR1 and CDR2 (germline): MNHEY, SVGAGI. Trimming shortened V by 0 bases and J by 10 bases, and 6 bases separated the two germline ends. TCRdb keeps only in-frame clones here, not all; method: immunoSEQ multiplex PCR. The table shows some 200,000 clones, with just over 70% occurring only once. This receptor was obtained from a human donor with chronic lymphocytic leukemia. The material sequenced was PBMCs, taken after 12 months of ibrutinib treatment. The chain joins TRBV6-5 to TRBJ1-2; D might be TRBD1 (5 bases). This CDR3 reads CASSYSGTYTF. DNA of the CDR3: TGTGCCAGCAGTTACTCCGGGACCTACACCTTC.